One and the same sample provided the 26 T cell receptor beta chains below, sequenced in a study of spatial heterogeneity in lung cancer. Study findings and constraints: Counts that tracked tumor mutation counts were those of expanded intratumoral alpha and beta TCRs.

One entry per CDR3 protein results from TCRdb running MiXCR on the 5' RACE reads. The table lists around 20,000 distinct CDR3 sequences, roughly 10% of them singletons. As to time point: sample taken at primary tumor resection. The antigens these receptors bind are not known. The sequencing used lung tumor tissue, collected at surgery. The receptors were gathered from a female donor with early-stage non-small cell lung cancer.

With respect to this clonotype: This beta chain is an off-target read within a library intended for alpha chains, so its frequency means little. The J gene is TRBJ2-7, the V gene TRBV5-1, with 9 bases that match TRBD1. The CDR3 loop spans 18 amino acids. The V gene's germline CDR1 is SGHRS and CDR2 YFSETQ. J gave up 4 bases and V 0 bases, and 14 bases lay outside the gene matches. CDR3 DNA sequence: TGCGCCAGCAGCTTGGATTTCCCCCCACAGGGGGCGGGGTACGAGCAGTACTTC. It specifies CASSLDFPPQGAGYEQYF.

A note on this clonotype: The library was built for alpha chains, so this beta chain is an off-target read and its size means little. V gene TRBV5-6 combines with J gene TRBJ1-3; D possibly corresponds to TRBD1 (5 bases). The CDR3 loop spans 17 amino acids. Looked up from germline, CDR1 is SGHDT and CDR2 is YYEEEE. V dropped 3 bases and J dropped 2 bases, with 18 bases sitting between them. CDR3 DNA sequence: TGTGCCAGCAGCTCGATTCCCCGGGGCGGCGCTGGAAACACCATATATTTT. Translating it yields CASSSIPRGGAGNTIYF.

In this sample, this clonotype turned up many times. Because this beta chain is a stray read in a library intended to capture alpha chains, its abundance should not be given much weight. V and J are TRBV4-2 and TRBJ1-6; weak D call: TRBD1 (6 bases). CDR3 size: 15 residues. Germline lookup yields CDR1 LGHNA and CDR2 YNFKEQ. V was shortened by 0 bases and J by 8 bases, with 11 bases between the two germline ends. CDR3 residues: CASSQDWGGDSPLHF. In DNA form, the CDR3 reads TGTGCCAGCAGCCAAGACTGGGGGGGCGATTCACCCCTCCACTTT.

This clonotype was picked up many times. Because the library targeted alpha chains, this beta chain is an off-target read whose size means little. The chain is built from TRBV7-3 and TRBJ2-5, with 8 bases identical to TRBD2. The trim removed 2 bases at V and 5 bases at J, leaving 7 bases unmatched. The length of the CDR3 is 15 residues. Germline CDR1 SGHTA, CDR2 FQGTGA. The CDR3 region is CASSLLGGVPETQYF. DNA of the CDR3: TGTGCCAGCAGCTTACTCGGGGGGGTTCCGGAGACCCAGTACTTC.

This clonotype was detected many times. This beta chain is an off-target read within a library intended for alpha chains, so its frequency means little. The rearrangement joins TRBV7-9 to TRBJ1-2; D might be TRBD1 (5 bases). Germline V gene data show CDR1 as SEHNR and CDR2 as FQNEAQ (reference sequence). The CDR3 is 16 residues long. Between the trimmed V and J ends, which lost 6 bases and 4 bases, there was a span of 21 bases. Here the CDR3 reads CASSSTIAGRGYGYTF. The CDR3 DNA follows: TGTGCCAGCAGTTCTACTATTGCGGGGCGAGGCTATGGCTACACCTTC.

This clonotype is termed medium-sized (0.01 to 0.1%). This beta chain is a stray read from a library made for alpha chains; its abundance is not meaningful. The chain uses TRBV11-3 and TRBJ2-5, with D perhaps TRBD1 (6 bases). In germline, CDR1 is SGHNT, CDR2 YENEEA. The CDR3 consists of 15 residues. Between the trimmed V and J ends, which lost 4 bases and 2 bases, there was a span of 14 bases. This chain's CDR3 is CASSSGPQGQETQYF. Here the CDR3 DNA reads TGTGCCAGCAGCTCGGGCCCCCAGGGGCAAGAGACCCAGTACTTC.

This clonotype has just a few counts. A library prepared for alpha chains yielded this beta chain as an off-target read; its size is of little meaning. The V gene is TRBV6-2 or TRBV6-3, the J gene TRBJ1-5; maybe TRBD1 (5 bases). CDR3 size: 12 residues. The germline V and J ends were trimmed by 4 bases and 6 bases, with 7 bases remaining between them. Germline-derived CDR1 and CDR2 are MNHEY and SVGEGT. The CDR3 loop reads CASSSGSQPQHF. The CDR3 DNA follows: TGTGCCAGCAGTTCAGGGTCTCAGCCCCAGCATTTT.

There are a few counts of this clonotype. A library made for alpha chains picked up this beta chain off target, so its size means little. The rearrangement uses TRBV12-3 or TRBV12-4 and TRBJ1-2, with 8 bases lining up with TRBD1. The CDR3 covers 16 residues. J lost 7 bases, V lost 3 bases, and 13 bases had no gene match. As DNA, the CDR3 is TGTGCCAGCAGTTTTATTCGAACAGGGGGTTTAAGTGGCTACACCTTC. It is translated as CASSFIRTGGLSGYTF.

As for this clonotype: This beta chain is off target for a library built for alpha chains, so its abundance means little. The chain combines TRBV20-1 with TRBJ2-1, with no clear D. There are 16 residues in the CDR3. The germline CDR1 and CDR2 sequences are DFQATT and SNEGSKA (reference sequence). V was shortened by 1 base and J by 0 bases, with 13 bases between the two germline ends. The CDR3 loop is CSARASRALSYNEQFF. The CDR3 region has the DNA TGCAGTGCTAGAGCCTCTAGGGCTCTCTCCTACAATGAGCAGTTCTTC.

This clonotype showed up many times. This beta chain came through as a stray read in a library set up for alpha chains, and its size says little. The chain has TRBV29-1 and TRBJ2-2; D not certain. Trimming shortened V by 1 base and J by 4 bases, and 1 base separated the two germline ends. CDR1 is SQVTM, CDR2 ANQGSEA, per germline. CDR3 length: 11 residues. CDR3 nucleotide sequence: TGCAGCGTTGAAGTCACCGGGGAGCTGTTTTTT. It is translated as CSVEVTGELFF.

At least ten counts were recorded for this clonotype. As an off-target read in a library built for alpha chains, this beta chain has a frequency of little significance. The chain employs TRBV6-5 and TRBJ2-1; TRBD1 agrees at 9 bases. CDR1 is MNHEY, CDR2 SVGAGI, per germline. The CDR3 runs 15 residues. The trim removed 6 bases at V and 9 bases at J, leaving 12 bases unmatched. The CDR3 DNA sequence: TGTGCCAGCAGCCGCACTCGACAGGGGGGTTTTGAGCAGTTCTTC. Its protein product is CASSRTRQGGFEQFF.

This clonotype was seen a few times. Within a library made for alpha chains, this beta chain is off target, and its count is uninformative. DNA of the CDR3: TGTGCCAGCTGGGAAGGGCCGAACCGGCGGGGGAATGAGCAGTTCTTC. The encoded protein is CASWEGPNRRGNEQFF. The chain combines TRBV6-5 with TRBJ2-1, with TRBD2 identical over 7 bases. Germline CDR1 is MNHEY and CDR2 is SVGAGI. Germline trimming cut 8 bases from V and 7 bases from J; bases unmatched to any gene: 17. This CDR3 spans 16 amino acids.

This clonotype came up many times. With the library built for alpha chains, this beta chain is off target and its frequency is not meaningful. The V and J genes are TRBV12-5 and TRBJ2-7; TRBD1 or TRBD2 may be the D gene (5 bases each). The CDR3 is 15 amino acids. V lost 4 bases and J 7 bases, leaving 20 bases between the germline ends. Germline V gene lookup returns CDR1 LGHNT and CDR2 FRNRAP. The CDR3 bases are TGTGCTAGTGGTTGGGGGTCTGGAGCTGCCGTGGAGCAGTACTTC. Amino acids: CASGWGSGAAVEQYF.

This clonotype has ten or more counts. This beta chain is off target for a library built for alpha chains, so its abundance means little. The V call is TRBV10-3, the J call TRBJ2-1; D is unclear. CDR1 and CDR2 (germline): ENHRY, SYGVKD. V was clipped by 3 bases and J by 6 bases, with 6 bases between them. The CDR3 covers 12 residues. The CDR3 DNA is TGTGCCATCAGTGAACAGTTCAATGAGCAGTTCTTC. This codes for CAISEQFNEQFF.

This clonotype is medium-sized by share. A library made for alpha chains picked up this beta chain off target, so its size means little. The V call is TRBV12-3 or TRBV12-4, the J call TRBJ1-2; 7 bases are shared with TRBD1. CDR3 length: 16 amino acids. With 6 bases clipped from V and 4 bases from J, the junction kept 14 bases outside the gene matches. CDR3 sequence reads: CASRQPGQILPYGYTF. CDR3 nucleotide sequence: TGTGCCAGCAGGCAACCGGGACAGATTTTGCCCTATGGCTACACCTTC.

This clonotype was recorded at least ten times. A library made for alpha chains picked up this beta chain off target, so its size means little. This sequence joins TRBV7-9 and TRBJ2-3, with no clear D. The germline gives CDR1 SEHNR, CDR2 FQNEAQ (reference sequence). The CDR3 is 15 amino acids. The V end lost 5 bases, the J end lost 4 bases, and 16 bases lay between the germline ends. Written as DNA, the CDR3 is TGTGCCAGCAGCGAAACCATCCAACCCCCAGATACGCAGTATTTT. Translation gives CASSETIQPPDTQYF.

This clonotype was seen a handful of times. This beta chain represents an off-target read in a library built for alpha chains; its size is of limited meaning. The chain employs TRBV27 and TRBJ1-2, with D possibly TRBD1 on 5 matching bases. V was shortened by 0 bases and J by 3 bases, with 14 bases between the two germline ends. Germline-derived CDR1 and CDR2 are MNHEY and SMNVEV (reference sequence). This CDR3 region has 16 residues. The CDR3 loop is CASSLSPGRTDYGYTF. CDR3 DNA: TGTGCCAGCAGTTTATCGCCGGGACGGACCGACTATGGCTACACCTTC.

This clonotype came up many times. The library was prepared for alpha chains; this beta chain is a stray read, so its frequency means little. In nucleotides, the CDR3 is TGTGCCAGCAGCTTGAGGGATCACAGTGGCACTGAAGCTTTCTTT. Amino acids: CASSLRDHSGTEAFF. The chain has TRBV7-9 and TRBJ1-1; D is ambiguous. Per germline, CDR1 SEHNR and CDR2 FQNEAQ (reference sequence). V was pared by 3 bases and J by 4 bases, with 15 bases between. CDR3 length equals 15 residues.

Of note for this clonotype: This beta chain was picked up by a library intended for alpha chains and is off target, so its count carries little meaning. The chain combines TRBV25-1 with TRBJ2-2; no clear D. Germline lookup yields CDR1 MGHDK and CDR2 SYGVNS. The CDR3 has 14 amino acids. V was trimmed by 7 bases and J by 4 bases, leaving 13 bases between them. As DNA, the CDR3 is TGTGCCAGCAAGAAAGATGGTAGCACCGGGGAGCTGTTTTTT. It translates to CASKKDGSTGELFF. The entire variable domain, with the rest obtained from reference TRBV25-1 and TRBJ2-2, is as follows: EADIYQTPRYLVIGTGKKITLECSQTMGHDKMYWYQQDPGMELHLIHYSYGVNSTEKGDLSSESTVSRIRTEHFPLTLESARPSHTSQYLCASKKDGSTGELFFGEGSRLTVL.

This clonotype has just a few counts. This beta chain is a stray read from a library made for alpha chains; its abundance is not meaningful. The V call is TRBV9, the J call TRBJ2-1; no definite D call. This CDR3 has 13 amino acids. Trimming cost V 4 bases and J 10 bases, with 15 bases left between them. Germline CDR1 is SGDLS and CDR2 is YYNGEE. CDR3: CASSSSRLFEQFF. The CDR3 DNA is TGTGCCAGCAGCTCCTCCCGACTCTTCGAGCAGTTCTTC.

This clonotype has only a few counts. This beta chain represents an off-target read in a library built for alpha chains; its size is of limited meaning. V usage is TRBV30 and J usage is TRBJ1-5; no clear D. This CDR3 region has 11 residues. The germline CDR1 and CDR2 sequences are GTSNPN and SVGIG (reference sequence). Trimming removed 6 bases at V and 6 bases at J, with 9 bases between. The CDR3 DNA follows: TGTGCCTGTTGTGGGGTTCAGCCCCAGCATTTT. It is translated as CACCGVQPQHF.

This clonotype was picked up many times. This beta chain is a stray read from a library made for alpha chains; its abundance is not meaningful. The chain carries TRBV7-8 and TRBJ1-2, with 7 bases fitting TRBD1. Trimming removed 3 bases from V and 7 bases from J; junction bases left unmatched: 11. The CDR3 consists of 15 residues. In germline, CDR1 is SGHVS, CDR2 FQNEAQ. This chain's CDR3 is CASSLGTASPAGYTF. CDR3 DNA: TGTGCCAGCAGCTTGGGGACAGCATCACCCGCTGGCTACACCTTC.

This clonotype was observed at least ten times. This beta chain turned up in a library designed for alpha chains; as an off-target read, its abundance says little. The chain recombines TRBV3-1 with TRBJ2-2, with D perhaps matching TRBD1 (6 bases). V gave up 0 bases and J gave up 1 base, with 12 bases separating them. The germline V gene has CDR1 LGHDT and CDR2 YNNKEL (reference sequence). CDR3 length equals 17 residues. This chain's CDR3 is CASSQDLSGQNTGELFF. The CDR3 DNA reads as TGTGCCAGCAGCCAAGATCTCTCGGGACAGAACACCGGGGAGCTGTTTTTT.

At least ten counts were recorded for this clonotype. As an off-target read in a library built for alpha chains, this beta chain has a frequency of little significance. The chain couples TRBV7-2 to TRBJ1-5, with unresolved D. V gave up 5 bases and J gave up 1 base, with 9 bases separating them. Germline-derived CDR1 and CDR2 are SGHTA and FQGNSA. The CDR3 contains 14 residues. The CDR3 nucleotides read TGTGCCAGCAGCCCCGGCGGAAGCAATCAGCCCCAGCATTTT. Its translation is CASSPGGSNQPQHF.

A few counts support this clonotype. Since it is a stray read in a library aimed at alpha chains, this beta chain has a size that is not meaningful. V gene TRBV9 combines with J gene TRBJ2-7; 9 nucleotides align to TRBD1. V was clipped by 2 bases and J by 4 bases; unmatched bases: 7. CDR3 length equals 15 residues. Germline V CDR1 and CDR2: SGDLS, YYNGEE. CDR3 nucleotide sequence: TGTGCCAGCAGCGTTGGGACAGGGAGTAAGTACGAGCAGTACTTC. The encoded protein is CASSVGTGSKYEQYF.

About this clonotype: This beta chain is an off-target read within a library intended for alpha chains, so its frequency means little. The chain has TRBV10-3 and TRBJ1-2, with TRBD1 identical over 7 bases. This CDR3 comprises 15 residues. Losses at the gene ends were 4 bases for V and 2 bases for J; bases not matched to a gene: 7. Germline CDR1 reads ENHRY; CDR2 reads SYGVKD. CDR3 in DNA: TGTGCCATCAGTGCAAGACAGGGTTCCAACTATGGCTACACCTTC. It translates to CAISARQGSNYGYTF.